This T cell receptor beta chain was retrieved from a study of post-analysis software for immune sequencing data. Study-level results: Significantly lower normalized Chao1 diversity was found in patients with multiple sclerosis relative to controls. Roughly five TRBV segments, including TRBV5-6, TRBV5-1 and TRBV20-1, were more frequent in patients than controls.

Per germline, CDR1 SGHDN and CDR2 FVKESK. Trimming removed 3 bases from V and 2 bases from J, with 15 bases in between. The CDR3 spans 16 residues. Worth noting for this clonotype: Its antigen remains unidentified.

Each TCR beta cDNA library carried unique molecular identifiers. It was from about 1 to 10 million T cells that approximately 500,000 cDNA molecules came. TCRdb re-called the PCR reads through MiXCR, storing one row per CDR3 protein. This repertoire shows hundreds of thousands of distinct CDR3 sequences, approximately 59% found once; its top ten account for 10% to 12%. J is TRBJ2-3 and V is TRBV14, with D perhaps assigned TRBD1 or TRBD2 (5 bases each). Sequencing was performed on blood. The clonotype comes from a girl aged 2 to 10 with multiple sclerosis. CDR3 nucleotide sequence: TGTGCCAGCAGCCACCCACCTTGGGGGAACACAGATACGCAGTATTTT. Translated: CASSHPPWGNTDTQYF.